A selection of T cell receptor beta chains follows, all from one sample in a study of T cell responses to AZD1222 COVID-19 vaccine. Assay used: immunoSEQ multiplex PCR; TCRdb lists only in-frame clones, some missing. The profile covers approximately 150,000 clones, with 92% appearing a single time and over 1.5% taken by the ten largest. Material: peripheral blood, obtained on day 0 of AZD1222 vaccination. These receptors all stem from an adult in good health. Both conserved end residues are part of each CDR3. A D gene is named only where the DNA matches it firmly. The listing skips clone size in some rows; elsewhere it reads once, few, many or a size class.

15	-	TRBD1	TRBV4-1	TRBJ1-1	CASSHMGQGYTEAFF	TGCGCCAGCAGCCACATGGGACAGGGATACACTGAAGCTTTCTTT
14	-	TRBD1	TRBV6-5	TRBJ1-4	CASGRDRALEKLFF	TGTGCCAGCGGGCGGGACAGGGCTTTGGAAAAACTGTTTTTT
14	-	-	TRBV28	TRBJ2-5	CASSQTATRETQYF	TGTGCCAGCAGCCAGACAGCTACCCGAGAGACCCAGTACTTC
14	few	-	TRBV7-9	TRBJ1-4	CASSYSDGNEKLFF	TGTGCCAGCAGCTACAGCGATGGCAATGAAAAACTGTTTTTT
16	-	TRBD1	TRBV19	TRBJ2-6	CASRDRVFTGANVLTF	TGTGCCAGTAGGGACAGGGTCTTCACTGGGGCCAACGTCCTGACTTTC
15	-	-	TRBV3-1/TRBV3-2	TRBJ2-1	CASSPQGSSYNEQFF	TGTGCCAGCAGCCCCCAGGGGTCCTCCTACAATGAGCAGTTCTTC
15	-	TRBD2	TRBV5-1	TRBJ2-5	CASSLQAGGPETQYF	TGCGCCAGCAGCTTGCAAGCGGGAGGGCCAGAGACCCAGTACTTC
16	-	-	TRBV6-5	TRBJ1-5	CASSYLDADSNQPQHF	TGTGCCAGCAGTTACCTAGACGCAGATAGCAATCAGCCCCAGCATTTT
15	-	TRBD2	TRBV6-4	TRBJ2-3	CASSRSSGGTDTQYF	TGTGCCAGCAGTCGCTCTAGCGGGGGCACAGATACGCAGTATTTT
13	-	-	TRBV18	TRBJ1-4	CASSPGPNEKLFF	TGTGCCAGCTCACCAGGGCCTAATGAAAAACTGTTTTTT
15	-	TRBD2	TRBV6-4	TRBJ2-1	CASSDSVAGGNEQFF	TGTGCCAGCAGTGACTCGGTAGCGGGAGGGAATGAGCAGTTCTTC
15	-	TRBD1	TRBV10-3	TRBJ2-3	CAIRRTGVGGDTQYF	TGTGCCATCAGAAGGACAGGGGTCGGGGGAGATACGCAGTATTTT
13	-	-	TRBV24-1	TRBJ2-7	CATSDPGPYEQYF	TGTGCCACCAGTGACCCCGGACCCTACGAGCAGTACTTC
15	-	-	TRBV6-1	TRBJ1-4	CASSEVAGLLEKLFF	TGTGCCAGCAGTGAAGTAGCCGGACTCCTGGAAAAACTGTTTTTT
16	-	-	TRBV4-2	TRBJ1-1	CASSQDLGGRNTEAFF	TGTGCCAGCAGCCAAGATCTCGGAGGCCGGAACACTGAAGCTTTCTTT
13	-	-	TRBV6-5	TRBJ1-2	CASQALRRYGYTF	TGTGCCAGTCAGGCCTTAAGGAGGTATGGCTACACCTTC